The 5 T cell receptor beta chains listed next were all sequenced from one sample in a study of identical twins. MiXCR, run by TCRdb on the 5' RACE reads, gives a single entry per CDR3 protein. This table has around 300,000 distinct CDR3 sequences, about 8.3% appearing once. A further study also used this sample, focusing on yellow fever vaccine responses in identical twins.

Sequencing was done on a sample of memory (CD45RO+) T cells sorted from blood. The receptors shown here come from a woman in her late teens or twenties in good health.

This clonotype was counted at least ten times. The V gene is TRBV7-3, the J gene TRBJ2-1; a possible D gene is TRBD2 (6 bases). The CDR3 spans 15 residues. V lost 6 bases, J lost 4 bases, and 16 bases lay in between. CDR1 SGHTA and CDR2 FQGTGA come from the germline V gene. The CDR3 DNA reads TGTGCCAGCAGTCAGATTCCTGGGGGGTACAATGAGCAGTTCTTC. This codes for CASSQIPGGYNEQFF. Drawing the rest from reference TRBV7-3 and TRBJ2-1, the complete variable domain is GAGVSQTPSNKVTEKGKYVELRCDPISGHTALYWYRQSLGQGPEFLIYFQGTGAADDSGLPNDRFFAVRPEGSVSTLKIQRTERGDSAVYLCASSQIPGGYNEQFFGPGTRLTVL.

In its sample, this clonotype was seen a few times. The rearrangement uses TRBV12-3 or TRBV12-4 and TRBJ2-3; unclear D gene. V was trimmed by 3 bases and J by 0 bases, leaving 4 bases between them. The CDR3 loop spans 13 amino acids. This chain's CDR3 is CASSFASTDTQYF. CDR3 bases: TGTGCCAGCAGTTTCGCTAGCACAGATACGCAGTATTTT.

The table lists this clonotype with many counts. V and J are TRBV6-1 and TRBJ2-5, with D possibly TRBD2 on 6 matching bases. The CDR3 runs to 11 residues. V was trimmed by 8 bases and J by 8 bases, leaving 12 bases between them. Germline CDR1 reads MNHNS; CDR2 reads SASEGT. The CDR3 nucleotides read TGTGCCAGCCGGGAGACGAGCACCCAGTACTTC. As protein: CASRETSTQYF.

This clonotype has at least ten counts. The V call is TRBV7-7, the J call TRBJ2-1; 12 nucleotides align to TRBD2. V shed 1 base and J 8 bases; nucleotides not matched to a gene: 3. CDR1 is SSHAT and CDR2 is FNYEAQ in the germline V gene (reference sequence). The CDR3 length is 15 residues. This CDR3 reads CASSLGLAGAHEQFF. DNA for the CDR3: TGTGCCAGCAGCTTAGGACTAGCGGGAGCTCATGAGCAGTTCTTC. The variable domain in full, with the rest retrieved from reference TRBV7-7 and TRBJ2-1, is GAGVSQSPRYKVTKRGQDVTLRCDPISSHATLYWYQQALGQGPEFLTYFNYEAQPDKSGLPSDRFSAERPEGSISTLTIQRTEQRDSAMYRCASSLGLAGAHEQFFGPGTRLTVL.

This clonotype was recorded at least ten times. The chain joins TRBV12-3 or TRBV12-4 to TRBJ2-3; D is ambiguous. This CDR3 has 12 residues. The V gene lost 6 bases and the J gene lost 2 bases, with 6 bases spanning the gap. The CDR3 region has the DNA TGTGCCAGCAGCGAGGTCACAGATACGCAGTATTTT. Residues: CASSEVTDTQYF.